This T cell receptor (beta chain) was recovered during a study of tumor-infiltrating lymphocytes in primary liver carcinoma. At the level of the study: Ages ranged from 30 to 69, with HCC or mixed HCC-cholangiocarcinoma.

CDR1 is WSHSY, CDR2 SAAADI, per germline. Trimming removed 1 base at V and 4 bases at J, with 16 bases between. There are 16 residues in the CDR3. Germline DNA was also extracted, while the blood RNA originated from unsorted whole blood. The table lists this clonotype with many counts. Total RNA amounting to 500 ng was the source from which TCR beta cDNA was made with a constant-region primer. Slightly modified ARM-PCR with three nested multiplex PCR rounds yielded TCR beta libraries. TRBV1-TRBV30 forward and Cbeta reverse primers drove the first two roughly 10-cycle rounds. TCRdb reprocessed the multiplex PCR reads via MiXCR and lists one record per CDR3 protein. Of almost 200,000 distinct CDR3 sequences detected, about two thirds appear once; the ten largest clones hold around 7.1%.

The sample consisted of peripheral blood. The clonotype was recovered from a woman aged 55 to 70 with primary liver carcinoma and hepatitis B virus infection. The V call is TRBV10-2, the J call TRBJ2-5; perhaps TRBD2 as D (6 bases). The DNA for the CDR3 is TGCGCCAGCAGTGAGTTATTAGCGGAGGGGAGAGAGACCCAGTACTTC. Translated: CASSELLAEGRETQYF.